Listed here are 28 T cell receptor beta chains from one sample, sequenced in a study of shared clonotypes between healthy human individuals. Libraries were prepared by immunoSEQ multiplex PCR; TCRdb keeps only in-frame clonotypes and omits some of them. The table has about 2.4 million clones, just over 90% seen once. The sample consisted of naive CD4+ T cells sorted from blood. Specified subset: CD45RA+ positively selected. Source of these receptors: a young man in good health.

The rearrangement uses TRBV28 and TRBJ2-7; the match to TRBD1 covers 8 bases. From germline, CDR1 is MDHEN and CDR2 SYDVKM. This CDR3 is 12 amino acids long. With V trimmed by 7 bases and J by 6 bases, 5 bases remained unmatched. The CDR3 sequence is CASNRGSGEQYF. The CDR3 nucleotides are TGTGCCAGCAACAGGGGGTCGGGCGAGCAGTACTTC.

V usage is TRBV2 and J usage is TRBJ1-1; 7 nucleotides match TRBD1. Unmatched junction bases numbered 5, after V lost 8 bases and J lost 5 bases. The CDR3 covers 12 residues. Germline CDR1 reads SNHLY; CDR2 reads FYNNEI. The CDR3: CASLQGRTEAFF. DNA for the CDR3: TGTGCCAGCCTACAGGGGCGAACTGAAGCTTTCTTT.

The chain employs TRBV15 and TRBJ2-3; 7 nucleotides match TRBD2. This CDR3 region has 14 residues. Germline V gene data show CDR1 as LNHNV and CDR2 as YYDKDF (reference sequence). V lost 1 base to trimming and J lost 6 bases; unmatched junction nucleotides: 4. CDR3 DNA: TGTGCCACCAGCAGAGCCAGCGGGATGGATACGCAGTATTTT. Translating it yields CATSRASGMDTQYF.

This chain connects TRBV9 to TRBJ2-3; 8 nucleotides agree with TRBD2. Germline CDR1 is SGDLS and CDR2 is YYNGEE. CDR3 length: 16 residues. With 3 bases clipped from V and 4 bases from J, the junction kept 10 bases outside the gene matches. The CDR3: CASSADRGGAADTQYF. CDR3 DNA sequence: TGTGCCAGCAGCGCAGATCGGGGGGGCGCGGCAGATACGCAGTATTTT.

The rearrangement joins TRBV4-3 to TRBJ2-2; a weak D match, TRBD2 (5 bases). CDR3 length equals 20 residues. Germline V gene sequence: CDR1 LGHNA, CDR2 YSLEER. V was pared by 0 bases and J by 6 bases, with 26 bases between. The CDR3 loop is CASSQESPVGLRASPGELFF. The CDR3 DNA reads TGCGCCAGCAGCCAAGAGTCGCCCGTAGGACTGAGGGCCTCACCCGGGGAGCTGTTTTTT.

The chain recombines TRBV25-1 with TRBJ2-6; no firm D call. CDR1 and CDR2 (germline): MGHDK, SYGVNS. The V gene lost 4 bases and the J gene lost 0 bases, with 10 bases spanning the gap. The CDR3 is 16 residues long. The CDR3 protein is CASSGSALSGANVLTF. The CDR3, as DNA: TGTGCCAGCAGTGGATCAGCCCTCTCTGGGGCCAACGTCCTGACTTTC.

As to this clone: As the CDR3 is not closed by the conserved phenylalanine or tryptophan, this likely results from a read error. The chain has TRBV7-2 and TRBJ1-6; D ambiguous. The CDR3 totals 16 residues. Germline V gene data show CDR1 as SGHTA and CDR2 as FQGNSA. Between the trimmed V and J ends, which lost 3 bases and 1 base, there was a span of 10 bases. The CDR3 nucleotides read TGTGCCAGCAGCTTGTTAATAGGATCCTATAATTCACCCCTCCACCTT. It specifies CASSLLIGSYNSPLHL.

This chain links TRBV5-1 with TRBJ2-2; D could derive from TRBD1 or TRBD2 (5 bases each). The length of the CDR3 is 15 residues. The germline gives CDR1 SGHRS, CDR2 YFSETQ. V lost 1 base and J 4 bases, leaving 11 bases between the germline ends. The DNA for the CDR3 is TGCGCCAGCAGCTTGTGGGACCCGGGCACCGGGGAGCTGTTTTTT. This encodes CASSLWDPGTGELFF.

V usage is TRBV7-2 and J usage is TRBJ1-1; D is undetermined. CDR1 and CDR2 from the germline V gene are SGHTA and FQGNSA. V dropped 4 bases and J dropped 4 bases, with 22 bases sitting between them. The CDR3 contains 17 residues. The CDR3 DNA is TGTGCCAGCAGCTCCCCGGCGGCGGATCCTACGATCACTGAAGCTTTCTTT. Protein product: CASSSPAADPTITEAFF.

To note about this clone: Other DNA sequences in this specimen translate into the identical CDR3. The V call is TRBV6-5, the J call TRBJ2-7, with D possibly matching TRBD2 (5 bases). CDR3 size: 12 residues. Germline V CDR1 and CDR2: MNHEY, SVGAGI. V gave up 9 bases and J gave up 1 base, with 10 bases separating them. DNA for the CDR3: TGTGCCAGTGGTCGGGATTCCTACGAGCAGTACTTC. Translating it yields CASGRDSYEQYF.

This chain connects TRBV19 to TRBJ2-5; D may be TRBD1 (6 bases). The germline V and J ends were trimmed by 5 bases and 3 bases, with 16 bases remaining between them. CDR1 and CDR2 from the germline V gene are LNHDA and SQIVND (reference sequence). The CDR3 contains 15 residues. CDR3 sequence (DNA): TGTGCCAGTAGTCTACAGGGAAGGTTTGAAGAGACCCAGTACTTC. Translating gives CASSLQGRFEETQYF.

The CDR3 spells CASSLTGPTEAFF. CDR3 DNA: TGCGCCAGCAGCTTGACAGGGCCGACTGAAGCTTTCTTT. This chain joins TRBV5-1 and TRBJ1-1, with TRBD1 as a possible D gene (6 bases). Trimming pared 1 base from V and 5 bases from J, leaving 9 bases between. The CDR3 is 13 residues long. The germline CDR1 and CDR2 sequences are SGHRS and YFSETQ.

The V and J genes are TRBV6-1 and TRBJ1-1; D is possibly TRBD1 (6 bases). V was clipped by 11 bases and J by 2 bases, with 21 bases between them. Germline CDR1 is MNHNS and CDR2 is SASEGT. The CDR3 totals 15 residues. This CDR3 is CAVRSSGAGNTEAFF. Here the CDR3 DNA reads TGTGCCGTCCGCTCCTCGGGGGCTGGAAACACTGAAGCTTTCTTT.

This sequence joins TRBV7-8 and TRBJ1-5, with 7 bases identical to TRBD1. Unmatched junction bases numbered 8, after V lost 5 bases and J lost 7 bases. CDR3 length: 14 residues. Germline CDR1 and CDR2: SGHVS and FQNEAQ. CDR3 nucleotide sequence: TGTGCCAGCAGCCCAGACAGGGTACCCCAGCCCCAGCATTTT. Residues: CASSPDRVPQPQHF.

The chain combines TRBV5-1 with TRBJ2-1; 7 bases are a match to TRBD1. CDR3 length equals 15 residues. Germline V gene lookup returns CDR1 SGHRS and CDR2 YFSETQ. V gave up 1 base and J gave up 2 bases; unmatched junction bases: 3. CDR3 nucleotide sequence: TGCGCCAGCAGCTTGCTCCAGGGGGCCTACAATGAGCAGTTCTTC. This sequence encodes CASSLLQGAYNEQFF.

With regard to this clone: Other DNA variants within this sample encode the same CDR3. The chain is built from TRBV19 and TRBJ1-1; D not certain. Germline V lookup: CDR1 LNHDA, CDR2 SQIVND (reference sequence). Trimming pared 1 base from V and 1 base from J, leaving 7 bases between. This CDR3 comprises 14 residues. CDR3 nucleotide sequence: TGTGCCAGTAGTATAGGAATCGCGAACACTGAAGCTTTCTTT. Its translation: CASSIGIANTEAFF. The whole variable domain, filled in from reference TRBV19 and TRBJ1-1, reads DGGITQSPKYLFRKEGQNVTLSCEQNLNHDAMYWYRQDPGQGLRLIYYSQIVNDFQKGDIAEGYSVSREKKESFPLTVTSAQKNPTAFYLCASSIGIANTEAFFGQGTRLTVV.

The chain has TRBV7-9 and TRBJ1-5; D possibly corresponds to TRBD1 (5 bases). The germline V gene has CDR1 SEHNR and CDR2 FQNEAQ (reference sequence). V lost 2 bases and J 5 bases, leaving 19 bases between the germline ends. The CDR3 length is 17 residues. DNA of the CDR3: TGTGCCAGCAGCTTACTCGGTTTCCAGGGAGGGGATCAGCCCCAGCATTTT. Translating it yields CASSLLGFQGGDQPQHF.

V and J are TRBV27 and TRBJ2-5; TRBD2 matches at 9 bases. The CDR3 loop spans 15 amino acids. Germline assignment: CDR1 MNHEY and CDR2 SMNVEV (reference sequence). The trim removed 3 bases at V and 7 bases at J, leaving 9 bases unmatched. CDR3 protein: CASSFLGTSIGTQYF. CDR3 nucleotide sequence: TGTGCCAGCAGTTTTCTAGGGACTAGCATTGGGACCCAGTACTTC.

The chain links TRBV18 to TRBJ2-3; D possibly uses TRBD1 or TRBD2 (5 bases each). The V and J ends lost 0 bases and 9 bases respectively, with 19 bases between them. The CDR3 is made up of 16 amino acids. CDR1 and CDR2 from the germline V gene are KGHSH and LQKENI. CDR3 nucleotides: TGTGCCAGCTCACCACCCGGGGCCGGCACCCCGGGCACGCAGTATTTT. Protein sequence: CASSPPGAGTPGTQYF. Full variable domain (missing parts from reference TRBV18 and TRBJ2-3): NAGVMQNPRHLVRRRGQEARLRCSPMKGHSHVYWYRQLPEEGLKFMVYLQKENIIDESGMPKERFSAEFPKEGPSILRIQQVVRGDSAAYFCASSPPGAGTPGTQYFGPGTRLTVL.

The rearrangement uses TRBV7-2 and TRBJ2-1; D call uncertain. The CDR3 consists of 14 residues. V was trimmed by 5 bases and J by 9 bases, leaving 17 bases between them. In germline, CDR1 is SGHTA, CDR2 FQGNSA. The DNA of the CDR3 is TGTGCCAGCAGCCCAGCCCCCCATAGCACTGAGCAGTTCTTC. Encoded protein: CASSPAPHSTEQFF.

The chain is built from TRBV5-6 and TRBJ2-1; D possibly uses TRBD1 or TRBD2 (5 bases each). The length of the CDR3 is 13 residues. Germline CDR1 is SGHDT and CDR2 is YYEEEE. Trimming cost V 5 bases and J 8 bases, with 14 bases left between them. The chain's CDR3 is CASRRRERDEQFF. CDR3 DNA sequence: TGTGCCAGCAGACGCAGGGAGAGGGATGAGCAGTTCTTC.

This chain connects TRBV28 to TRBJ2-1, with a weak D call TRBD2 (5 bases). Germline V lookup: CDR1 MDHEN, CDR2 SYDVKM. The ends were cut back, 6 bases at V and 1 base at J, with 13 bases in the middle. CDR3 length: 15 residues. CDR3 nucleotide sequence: TGTGCCAGCAGATCATCTAGCCCATCCTACAATGAGCAGTTCTTC. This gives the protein CASRSSSPSYNEQFF.

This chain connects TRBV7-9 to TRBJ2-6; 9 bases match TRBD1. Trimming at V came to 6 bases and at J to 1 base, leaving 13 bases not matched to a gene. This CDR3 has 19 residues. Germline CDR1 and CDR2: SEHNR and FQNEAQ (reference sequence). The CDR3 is CASSPSHRGRHSGANVLTF. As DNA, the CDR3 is TGTGCCAGCAGTCCGTCTCACAGGGGGCGCCATTCTGGGGCCAACGTCCTGACTTTC.

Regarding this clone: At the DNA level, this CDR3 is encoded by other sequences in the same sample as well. The chain's CDR3 is CASSYSSGPYEQYF. The CDR3, as DNA: TGTGCCAGCAGTTACTCGTCAGGGCCCTACGAGCAGTACTTC. V usage is TRBV6-5 and J usage is TRBJ2-7, with a weak D call TRBD1 (5 bases). V shed 0 bases and J shed 2 bases, with 8 bases lying between them. CDR1 and CDR2 from the germline V gene are MNHEY and SVGAGI. This CDR3 comprises 14 residues.

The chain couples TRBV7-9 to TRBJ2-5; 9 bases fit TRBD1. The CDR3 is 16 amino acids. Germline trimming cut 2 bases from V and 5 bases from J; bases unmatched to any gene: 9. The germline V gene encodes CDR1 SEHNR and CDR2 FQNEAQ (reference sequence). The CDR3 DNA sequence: TGTGCCAGCAGCTTACTGTTGGACAGGGGCTGGGAGACCCAGTACTTC. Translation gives CASSLLLDRGWETQYF.

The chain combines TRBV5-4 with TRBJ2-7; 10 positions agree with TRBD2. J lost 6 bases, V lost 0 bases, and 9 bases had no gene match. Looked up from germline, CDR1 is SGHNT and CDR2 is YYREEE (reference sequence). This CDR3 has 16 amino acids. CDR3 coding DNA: TGTGCCAGCAGCTTGGGGGGGCTAGCGGGAGTTGTCGAGCAGTACTTC. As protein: CASSLGGLAGVVEQYF.

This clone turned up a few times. CDR3 region: CASSGTPGQGNSPLHF. In DNA, the CDR3 is TGTGCCAGCAGTGGGACACCGGGACAGGGAAATTCACCCCTCCACTTT. This sequence joins TRBV6-1 and TRBJ1-6, with 9 bases lining up with TRBD1. This CDR3 comprises 16 residues. Germline values: CDR1 MNHNS, CDR2 SASEGT. V lost 4 bases and J lost 7; bases outside the gene matches: 8.

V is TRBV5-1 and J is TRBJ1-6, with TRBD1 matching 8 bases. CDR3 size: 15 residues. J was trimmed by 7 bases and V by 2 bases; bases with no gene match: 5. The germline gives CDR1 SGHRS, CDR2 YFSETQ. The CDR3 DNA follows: TGCGCCAGCAGCTTTTGGACAGGGAACAATTCACCCCTCCACTTT. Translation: CASSFWTGNNSPLHF.